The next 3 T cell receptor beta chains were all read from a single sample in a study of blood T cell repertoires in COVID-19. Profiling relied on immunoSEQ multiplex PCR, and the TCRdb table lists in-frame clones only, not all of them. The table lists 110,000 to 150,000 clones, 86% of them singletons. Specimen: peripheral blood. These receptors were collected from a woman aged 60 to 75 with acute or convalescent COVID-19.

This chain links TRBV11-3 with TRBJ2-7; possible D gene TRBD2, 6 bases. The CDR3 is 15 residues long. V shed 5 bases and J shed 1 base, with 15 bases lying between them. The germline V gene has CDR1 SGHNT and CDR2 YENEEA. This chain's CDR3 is CASSLEGAGSYEQYF. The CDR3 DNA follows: TGTGCCAGCAGCCTGGAGGGCGCAGGGTCCTACGAGCAGTACTTC.

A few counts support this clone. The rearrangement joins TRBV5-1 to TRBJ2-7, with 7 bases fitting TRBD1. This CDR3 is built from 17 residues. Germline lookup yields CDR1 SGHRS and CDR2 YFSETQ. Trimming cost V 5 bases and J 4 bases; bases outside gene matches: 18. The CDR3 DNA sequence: TGCGCCAGCAGAGCCGGGACAGTCATTACTCCGGGGTACGAGCAGTACTTC. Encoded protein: CASRAGTVITPGYEQYF. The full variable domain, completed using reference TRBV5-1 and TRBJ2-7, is KAGVTQTPRYLIKTRGQQVTLSCSPISGHRSVSWYQQTPGQGLQFLFEYFSETQRNKGNFPGRFSGRQFSNSRSEMNVSTLELGDSALYLCASRAGTVITPGYEQYFGPGTRLTVT.

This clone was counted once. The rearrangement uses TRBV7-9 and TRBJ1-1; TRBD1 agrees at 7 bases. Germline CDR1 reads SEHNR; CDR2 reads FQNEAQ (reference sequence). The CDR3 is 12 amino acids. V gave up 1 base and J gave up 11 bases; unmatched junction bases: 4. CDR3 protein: CASSLGQGLAFF. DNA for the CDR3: TGTGCCAGCAGCTTAGGACAGGGTCTGGCTTTCTTT.